Listed below are T cell receptor beta chains from one sample, sequenced in a study of cytomegalovirus exposure and HLA in healthy donors. Using immunoSEQ multiplex PCR, the repertoire was profiled, and TCRdb retains in-frame clones only, with some absent. The sample lists 100,000 to 150,000 clones, about 81% occurring once. Sample: PBMCs. The receptor source for this set is a woman aged 45 to 65 in good health and CMV-seropositive. Both conserved end residues are part of each CDR3. D genes are given only for firm matches. Size values are once, few and many counts, or a class for expanded clones, and some rows have none.

TRBV4-2	TRBJ2-3	TRBD2	NA	CASSQEGEAGGPDTQYF	TGTGCCAGCAGCCAAGAAGGTGAAGCGGGGGGCCCAGATACGCAGTATTTT
TRBV4-3	TRBJ2-1	NA	NA	CASSQRPVSSYNEQFF	TGCGCCAGCAGCCAACGCCCAGTATCCTCCTACAATGAGCAGTTCTTC
TRBV10-3	TRBJ1-2	TRBD1	NA	CAISEQGDGYTF	TGTGCCATCAGTGAACAGGGGGATGGCTACACCTTC
TRBV5-4	TRBJ1-2	TRBD1	NA	CASSSRTGGVDGYTF	TGTGCCAGCAGCTCCAGGACAGGGGGGGTGGATGGCTACACCTTC
TRBV6-8	TRBJ1-6	TRBD1	NA	CASSYGTSTGNSPLHF	TGTGCCAGCAGTTACGGGACCTCGACAGGGAATTCACCCCTCCACTTT
TRBV7-8	TRBJ2-7	TRBD2	NA	CASSLTTSVSSYEQYF	TGTGCCAGCAGCTTAACTACTAGCGTAAGCTCCTACGAGCAGTACTTC
TRBV11-2	TRBJ1-5	NA	NA	CASSLGGSNNQPQHF	TGTGCCAGCAGCTTAGGCGGGAGTAACAATCAGCCCCAGCATTTT
TRBV5-4	TRBJ2-1	TRBD2	few	CASSLGGRVYNEQFF	TGTGCCAGCAGCTTGGGCGGGAGAGTCTACAATGAGCAGTTCTTC
TRBV7-3	TRBJ2-7	TRBD2	NA	CASSPLTSGDSYEQYF	TGTGCCAGCAGCCCACTGACTAGCGGGGATTCCTACGAGCAGTACTTC
TRBV27	TRBJ1-2	NA	NA	CASSPRVNGGYTF	TGTGCCAGCAGCCCCCGGGTTAATGGTGGCTACACCTTC
TRBV11-3	TRBJ1-2	NA	NA	CASSSPTGNYGYTF	TGTGCCAGCAGCTCTCCTACAGGAAACTATGGCTACACCTTC
TRBV6-5	TRBJ2-7	NA	NA	CASSFLPYEQYF	TGTGCCAGCAGTTTCCTTCCCTACGAGCAGTACTTC
TRBV11-2	TRBJ2-7	TRBD2	few	CASSPLNRASGGIYEQYF	TGTGCCAGCAGCCCTCTGAATAGGGCTAGCGGGGGTATTTACGAGCAGTACTTC
TRBV19	TRBJ2-7	TRBD2	NA	CASSSPGGSYEQYF	TGTGCCAGTAGTAGCCCCGGGGGGTCTTACGAGCAGTACTTC
TRBV30	TRBJ1-4	TRBD1	few	CAWTPQGGYEKLFF	TGTGCCTGGACACCGCAGGGGGGCTATGAAAAACTGTTTTTT
TRBV30	TRBJ2-7	TRBD1	few	CAWSAGGASYEQYF	TGTGCCTGGAGTGCAGGGGGCGCGTCCTACGAGCAGTACTTC
TRBV29-1	TRBJ1-4	NA	NA	CSVVQGYEKLFF	TGCAGCGTTGTCCAGGGTTACGAAAAACTGTTTTTT
TRBV7-9	TRBJ2-7	TRBD2	once	CASSPGLAGAAYEQYF	TGTGCCAGCAGCCCCGGACTAGCGGGAGCGGCCTACGAGCAGTACTTC
TRBV6-5	TRBJ1-2	NA	few	CASSYSSGHGYTF	TGTGCCAGCAGTTACTCGTCAGGGCATGGCTACACCTTC
TRBV18	TRBJ1-1	NA	NA	CASSPGWNTEAFF	TGTGCCAGCTCACCTGGCTGGAACACTGAAGCTTTCTTT
TRBV6-6	TRBJ2-5	NA	few	CASSDSGGTQTQYF	TGTGCCAGCAGTGACTCCGGCGGTACTCAGACCCAGTACTTC
TRBV7-3	TRBJ2-3	TRBD2	NA	CVSSTTSGGPDTQYF	TGTGTCAGCAGCACGACTAGCGGGGGACCAGATACGCAGTATTTT
TRBV19	TRBJ2-7	TRBD1	NA	CASSLGTVDPYEQYF	TGTGCCAGTAGTCTCGGGACAGTGGATCCCTACGAGCAGTACTTC
TRBV14	TRBJ1-2	TRBD1	NA	CASSQVLSTGVGYTF	TGTGCCAGCAGCCAAGTACTAAGTACAGGGGTTGGCTACACCTTC
TRBV7-2	TRBJ2-3	TRBD2	NA	CASSYQREGPYF	TGTGCCAGCAGCTACCAGCGGGAGGGACCGTATTTT
TRBV6-5	TRBJ2-7	TRBD1	NA	CASSRDRNYEQYF	TGTGCCAGCAGCCGGGACAGGAACTACGAGCAGTACTTC
TRBV11-1	TRBJ1-1	NA	NA	CASSSAENTEAFF	TGTGCCAGCAGCTCCGCAGAGAACACTGAAGCTTTCTTT
TRBV20-1	TRBJ2-7	NA	NA	CSASTDYEQYF	TGCAGTGCTAGCACAGACTACGAGCAGTACTTC
TRBV4-3	TRBJ2-6	NA	NA	CASSQKQGPASGANVLTF	TGCGCCAGCAGCCAAAAACAGGGCCCAGCATCTGGGGCCAACGTCCTGACTTTC
TRBV6-1	TRBJ1-2	TRBD1	NA	CASRGGTVESGYTF	TGTGCCAGCAGAGGAGGGACAGTTGAGTCTGGCTACACCTTC
TRBV5-1	TRBJ2-3	NA	NA	CASSLGQDTQYF	TGCGCCAGCAGCCTTGGGCAGGATACGCAGTATTTT
TRBV6-5	TRBJ1-2	TRBD1	NA	CASRQQGGYGYTF	TGTGCCAGCAGGCAACAGGGGGGCTATGGCTACACCTTC
TRBV25-1	TRBJ2-5	NA	NA	CASSVEEGGETQYF	TGTGCCAGCAGTGTCGAGGAGGGCGGAGAGACCCAGTACTTC
TRBV2	TRBJ2-2	TRBD1	NA	CASRLQGSTGELFF	TGTGCCAGCAGATTACAGGGGTCCACCGGGGAGCTGTTTTTT
TRBV7-9	TRBJ2-5	NA	NA	CASSVAPTVREQYF	TGTGCCAGCAGCGTCGCGCCGACAGTACGGGAGCAGTACTTC
TRBV28	TRBJ1-1	TRBD1	NA	CASRTSDRVDTEAFF	TGTGCCAGCAGGACCTCGGACAGGGTTGACACTGAAGCTTTCTTT
TRBV4-1	TRBJ2-1	NA	NA	CASSQGGSSHEQFF	TGCGCCAGCAGCCAAGGCGGTAGTAGTCATGAGCAGTTCTTC
TRBV7-9	TRBJ2-5	NA	NA	CASSRTRGVQETQYF	TGTGCCAGCAGCCGCACCCGCGGGGTCCAAGAGACCCAGTACTTC
TRBV2	TRBJ1-5	TRBD1	few	CASSNRQGSNQPQHF	TGTGCCAGCAGTAACCGACAGGGGAGCAATCAGCCCCAGCATTTT
TRBV7-9	TRBJ1-5	NA	few	CASSLAGGQPQHF	TGTGCCAGCAGCTTAGCGGGAGGCCAGCCCCAGCATTTT
TRBV2	TRBJ2-5	NA	NA	CASGTGWETQYF	TGTGCCAGCGGAACAGGGTGGGAGACCCAGTACTTC
TRBV6-5	TRBJ2-2	NA	NA	CASSSLEGNTGELFF	TGTGCCAGCAGTTCGCTCGAGGGTAACACCGGGGAGCTGTTTTTT
TRBV4-2	TRBJ2-5	TRBD2	NA	CASSQGVAGVWETQYF	TGTGCCAGCAGCCAAGGGGTAGCGGGGGTGTGGGAGACCCAGTACTTC
TRBV6-1	TRBJ2-7	TRBD1	NA	CASSRSGTGDYEQYF	TGTGCCAGCAGTCGCTCCGGGACAGGGGACTACGAGCAGTACTTC
TRBV4-3	TRBJ1-2	TRBD1	NA	CASSKGQGTTVHGYTF	TGCGCCAGCAGCAAGGGACAGGGTACTACCGTCCATGGCTACACCTTC
TRBV5-4	TRBJ2-7	NA	NA	CASSLGQGEKQYF	TGTGCCAGCAGCTTGGGCCAGGGTGAGAAGCAGTACTTC
TRBV21-1	TRBJ2-1	NA	NA	CASSISDEQGSIPSSYNEQFF	TGTGCCAGCAGCATCTCCGACGAACAGGGATCTATCCCCAGCTCCTACAATGAGCAGTTCTTC
TRBV2	TRBJ2-5	TRBD2	once	CASRTSGADGETQYF	TGTGCCAGCAGGACTAGCGGGGCGGATGGAGAGACCCAGTACTTC
TRBV30	TRBJ2-7	NA	few	CAWKPQGIRGEQYF	TGTGCCTGGAAACCCCAGGGGATCCGGGGCGAGCAGTACTTC
TRBV7-9	TRBJ2-2	NA	NA	CASSPDGGGELFF	TGTGCCAGCAGCCCAGACGGGGGCGGGGAGCTGTTTTTT
TRBV5-4	TRBJ2-3	TRBD2	NA	CASKLAGGGDTQYF	TGTGCCAGCAAGCTAGCGGGGGGCGGGGATACGCAGTATTTT
TRBV10-3	TRBJ2-1	NA	once	CAISDDSYNEQFF	TGTGCCATCAGTGATGACAGTTACAATGAGCAGTTCTTC
TRBV4-3	TRBJ2-2	TRBD1	NA	CASSQDPRQGRTGELFF	TGCGCCAGCAGCCAAGACCCAAGACAGGGGAGGACCGGGGAGCTGTTTTTT
TRBV10-3	TRBJ2-3	TRBD2	NA	CAITPSGSADTQYF	TGTGCCATCACCCCTAGCGGGAGTGCAGATACGCAGTATTTT
TRBV7-9	TRBJ1-2	TRBD1	NA	CASDREIYGYTF	TGTGCCAGCGACAGGGAGATATATGGCTACACCTTC
TRBV11-3	TRBJ2-7	NA	NA	CASSLVSYEQYF	TGTGCCAGCAGCTTAGTCAGCTACGAGCAGTACTTC
TRBV5-1	TRBJ1-2	TRBD1	once	CASSPQGQGVGYGYTF	TGCGCCAGCAGCCCCCAAGGACAGGGGGTTGGGTATGGCTACACCTTC